One and the same sample provided the 7 T cell receptor beta chains below, sequenced in a study of cytomegalovirus exposure and HLA in healthy donors. The PCR was carried out with 60 Vbeta primers and 13 Jbeta primers. Libraries were prepared by immunoSEQ multiplex PCR; TCRdb keeps only in-frame clonotypes and omits some of them. In the table there are 100,000 or so clones, 65% to 90% of which are singletons. The specimen was PBMCs. The receptors here all came from a man younger than 45 in good health and CMV-seropositive.

This clone was counted between two and nine times. In DNA, the CDR3 is TGCGCCAGCCGCCCGGGACTAGCGGGGACTAGCTCCTACAATGAGCAGTTCTTC. This encodes CASRPGLAGTSSYNEQFF. V gene TRBV5-1 combines with J gene TRBJ2-1, with 13 bases lining up with TRBD2. Unmatched junction bases numbered 10, after V lost 7 bases and J lost 0 bases. From germline, CDR1 is SGHRS and CDR2 YFSETQ. This CDR3 comprises 18 residues.

V and J are TRBV19 and TRBJ1-5; D is unresolved. Germline V lookup: CDR1 LNHDA, CDR2 SQIVND (reference sequence). The CDR3 loop spans 17 amino acids. V shed 4 bases and J shed 5 bases, with 21 bases lying between them. The CDR3 here is CASSSSPESPRHQPQHF. The CDR3 region has the DNA TGTGCCAGTAGTAGCAGCCCCGAGTCCCCGAGGCATCAGCCCCAGCATTTT.

V and J are TRBV27 and TRBJ1-5; D is possibly TRBD1 (5 bases). The CDR3 has 14 amino acids. V gave up 5 bases and J gave up 7 bases, with 15 bases separating them. From germline, CDR1 is MNHEY and CDR2 SMNVEV (reference sequence). The CDR3 loop reads CASSLTVGGQPQHF. The CDR3 region has the DNA TGTGCCAGCAGTCTGACAGTGGGGGGACAGCCCCAGCATTTT.

The rearrangement uses TRBV27 and TRBJ2-7; D gene unclear. This CDR3 contains 13 residues. V was shortened by 2 bases and J by 5 bases, with 10 bases between the two germline ends. The V gene's germline CDR1 is MNHEY and CDR2 SMNVEV (reference sequence). This CDR3 is CASSLSATNEQYF. The CDR3 bases are TGTGCCAGCAGTTTAAGCGCAACCAACGAGCAGTACTTC.

This chain uses TRBV28 with TRBJ1-1; D is unresolved. The germline CDR1 and CDR2 sequences are MDHEN and SYDVKM. The CDR3 contains 14 residues. V dropped 6 bases and J dropped 0 bases, with 11 bases sitting between them. CDR3 protein: CASRYSGMNTEAFF. The CDR3 nucleotides read TGTGCCAGCAGGTACAGCGGCATGAACACTGAAGCTTTCTTT.

This rearrangement joins TRBV4-2 to TRBJ2-3; D is perhaps TRBD2 (6 bases). Germline-derived CDR1 and CDR2 are LGHNA and YNFKEQ. The length of the CDR3 is 15 residues. Trimming left V 3 bases short and J 6 bases short, with 16 bases between. The CDR3 nucleotides read TGTGCCAGCAGCCAGGTTATACTAGCCTCCGATACGCAGTATTTT. It specifies CASSQVILASDTQYF.

The chain is built from TRBV7-2 and TRBJ2-1; maybe TRBD1 (8 bases). CDR1 is SGHTA and CDR2 is FQGNSA in the germline V gene. Trimming left V 0 bases short and J 4 bases short, with 25 bases between. This CDR3 comprises 20 residues. The CDR3 sequence is CASSLARGQVGTTPYNEQFF. CDR3 DNA: TGTGCCAGCAGCTTAGCCCGGGGACAGGTCGGGACTACGCCATACAATGAGCAGTTCTTC.